This record covers a single TCR beta chain. Its antigen is unknown. There are no base qualities to consult, and no much larger clone falls within one base. The data belong to a study of blood T cell repertoires in COVID-19 (dated by TCRdb to the early 2020s). For the study in its entirety: Collaborator samples came from the United States, Italy and Spain and covered acute and convalescent phases of COVID-19. The prospective study material was composed of cDNA or gDNA derived from T cells, B-cell-depleted T cells, or PBMCs. Subjects who had been exposed to COVID-19, were actively infected with it, or had recovered from it provided the deeply sampled blood TCRbeta repertoires that made up the dataset. The repertoires were released in a freely available public database meant as a resource for research on the immune response to SARS-CoV-2. Samples came from the ongoing ImmuneRACE study (first 160 participants) plus 1,254 subjects from 6 global collaborators. Nearly every sample came with metadata listing a de-identified subject ID, COVID-19 status, age in years and sex. Where HLA class I and class II types were available, the types were taken from metadata supplied by the sample provider, not from assay-based typing. The study at large found these results: The quantity of clinical and demographic metadata differed by source and by participant and was supplied without curation.

The germline V gene (reference sequence) supplies CDR1 SGHKS and CDR2 YYEKEE. There are 16 amino acids in the CDR3, from cysteine to phenylalanine inclusive. This entry keeps only the CDR3 DNA: 48 bases, framed from base 1. V is pruned by 0 bases and J by 0 bases, leaving 4 bases of the junction without a gene match. Participants in the prospective study were aged about 18 to 95 years, lived in 20 to 30 United States geographic areas, and enrolled through a virtual design. Cohort assignment in the prospective study relied on participant-reported clinical history from a screening survey and a study questionnaire. In the prospective study, mobile phlebotomists collected whole blood, serum and a nasopharyngeal or oropharyngeal swab from each participant. Over a 2-month period, participants in the prospective study had the option of providing additional blood draws and questionnaires. Prospective study blood samples were shipped either frozen or at room temperature before DNA extraction.

The immunoSEQ Assay, a bias-controlled multiplex PCR, was used to amplify TCRbeta CDR3 regions from genomic DNA. The published analysis was carried out like this. Nucleated cell counts per sample were estimated from amplification of reference gene primers within the assay. Sequence reads were collapsed and filtered to measure the absolute abundance of every unique TCRbeta CDR3 rearrangement. For each sample, productive Simpson clonality was calculated as the square root of Simpson's diversity index across productive rearrangements. The clones in this table, taken by TCRdb from immuneACCESS, are in-frame only. Not every clone is retained; where verified, under half of the shortfall comes from an unresolved V gene, and the cause of the rest is unknown. V, J and clone size reflect that table, while D and trimming were determined from the DNA. This sample lists hundreds of thousands of clones; more than 70% were detected once. In total, the top ten clones hold roughly 1.2% of the sample.

This sequence originates from a woman aged 40 to 50 with acute COVID-19. The sample comprised PBMCs or T cells enriched from blood (not recorded which). Recombination joined TRBV5-5 with TRBJ2-7; 9 nucleotides in the junction match TRBD2. CDR3 region: CASSLGLAGDSYEQYF. The nucleotides read TGTGCCAGCAGCTTGGGGTTAGCGGGAGACTCCTACGAGCAGTACTTC.